A selection of T cell receptor beta chains follows, all from one sample in a study of cytomegalovirus exposure and HLA in healthy donors. Generated by immunoSEQ multiplex PCR, the TCRdb table keeps only in-frame clones and is missing some. The profile shows about 200,000 clones, around 77% of them singletons. Specimen: PBMCs. The source of these receptors is a woman in her thirties in good health and CMV-seronegative. Each CDR3 is given with its conserved first and last residue. D genes are given only for firm matches. Clone size appears in some rows only: once, few, many, or a class for an expanded clone.

D	V	size	J	CDR3	DNA
TRBD1	TRBV19	.	TRBJ1-5	CASSSDRGTYSNQPQHF	TGTGCCAGTAGTTCGGACAGGGGCACTTATAGCAATCAGCCCCAGCATTTT
TRBD1	TRBV9	.	TRBJ1-2	CASSVSGTETPYGYTF	TGTGCCAGCAGCGTATCCGGGACAGAAACCCCTTATGGCTACACCTTC
.	TRBV5-5	.	TRBJ1-2	CASSLGPEDGYTF	TGTGCCAGCAGCTTGGGTCCAGAAGATGGCTACACCTTC
.	TRBV27	.	TRBJ2-1	CASSSKPNSYNEQFF	TGTGCCAGCAGTTCTAAGCCCAATTCCTACAATGAGCAGTTCTTC
TRBD2	TRBV5-1	.	TRBJ2-3	CASSLITGLPTDTQYF	TGCGCCAGCAGCTTAATTACGGGACTACCCACAGATACGCAGTATTTT
TRBD2	TRBV28	.	TRBJ2-7	CASRYTSGSNYEQYF	TGTGCCAGCAGGTATACTAGCGGGAGTAACTACGAGCAGTACTTC
TRBD1	TRBV10-3	.	TRBJ1-5	CAISADRGFQPQHF	TGTGCCATCAGTGCCGACAGGGGGTTTCAGCCCCAGCATTTT
TRBD1	TRBV4-1	.	TRBJ1-1	CASSHPRTGLDTEAFF	TGCGCCAGCAGCCATCCTCGGACAGGGTTGGACACTGAAGCTTTCTTT
.	TRBV30	few	TRBJ2-5	CAWRGVPETQYF	TGTGCCTGGAGAGGGGTCCCAGAGACCCAGTACTTC
.	TRBV9	.	TRBJ1-2	CASSPPRGNYGYTF	TGTGCCAGCAGCCCCCCGAGAGGGAACTATGGCTACACCTTC
.	TRBV6-5	.	TRBJ2-7	CASSLTGAASYEQYF	TGTGCCAGCAGCTTGACAGGCGCGGCGTCCTACGAGCAGTACTTC
.	TRBV11-3	.	TRBJ2-7	CASSLGGSTYEQYF	TGTGCCAGCAGCTTAGGTGGGAGCACGTACGAGCAGTACTTC
TRBD1	TRBV9	.	TRBJ1-2	CASSVLRQGYYYGYPF	TGTGCCAGCAGCGTACTACGACAGGGGTACTACTATGGCTACCCCTTC
TRBD2	TRBV2	few	TRBJ2-1	CASSERGVTEQFF	TGTGCCAGCAGTGAACGGGGGGTAACAGAGCAGTTCTTC
.	TRBV6-5	.	TRBJ2-2	CASSLSPGVTGELFF	TGTGCCAGCAGTCTCTCTCCAGGGGTCACCGGGGAGCTGTTTTTT
.	TRBV18	.	TRBJ2-7	CASSPPGTTEQYF	TGTGCCAGCTCACCCCCCGGGACAACCGAGCAGTACTTC
.	TRBV6-1	.	TRBJ1-5	CASERGGGNQPQHF	TGTGCCAGCGAAAGGGGTGGGGGCAATCAGCCCCAGCATTTT
TRBD2	TRBV18	.	TRBJ2-3	CASSLGLAGAGDTQYF	TGTGCCAGCTCTCTCGGACTAGCGGGAGCGGGGGATACGCAGTATTTT
TRBD1	TRBV5-5	.	TRBJ1-4	CASSSQGADEKLFF	TGTGCCAGCAGCTCCCAGGGGGCCGATGAAAAACTGTTTTTT
TRBD2	TRBV18	.	TRBJ2-5	CASSPSGGQETQYF	TGTGCCAGCTCACCGTCCGGGGGGCAAGAGACCCAGTACTTC
TRBD2	TRBV5-1	.	TRBJ2-1	CASSLSGTRQDEQFF	TGCGCCAGCAGCTTGTCCGGGACTAGACAGGATGAGCAGTTCTTC
TRBD1	TRBV10-3	.	TRBJ2-7	CAITLSKGQTYEQYF	TGTGCCATCACCCTTTCGAAGGGACAGACCTACGAGCAGTACTTC
.	TRBV7-8	few	TRBJ2-1	CASSSHYNEQFF	TGTGCCAGCAGCTCCCATTACAATGAGCAGTTCTTC
TRBD1	TRBV14	.	TRBJ2-2	CASSSTRDRGWETGELFF	TGTGCCAGCAGTTCGACTCGGGACAGGGGATGGGAAACCGGGGAGCTGTTTTTT